This T cell receptor (beta chain) was recovered during a study of T cells after yellow fever vaccination (dated 2019 in TCRdb). Background on the whole study: The SMART-Seq v4 Ultra Low Input RNA kit was used to prepare libraries from fractions with low cell numbers. Blood was collected at multiple timepoints before and after primary and secondary immunization, and bulk PBMC replicates and cell subsets were isolated. The cohort comprised two healthy male donors, one aged 18 to 29 and one aged 30 to 40 years. To track T-cell clones before and after primary and booster YFV17D yellow fever vaccination, bulk TCR alpha and beta repertoires were sequenced longitudinally. Summary of the overall study and its limitations: After the booster, most clones that had expanded after primary vaccination were detected again (almost 97% of CD4 and 70% to 90% of CD8), suggesting broad maintenance of memory. Computational filtering was needed because FACS-sorted repertoires could contain abundant contaminating clonotypes from the bulk population. A small fraction of clonotypes showed up in both the CD4 and CD8 compartments, probably as a result of convergent recombination. Compared with the primary T-cell response, the secondary T-cell response was weaker but faster, peaking on day 5 rather than day 15. The study included only two donors, which limits how far the findings can be generalized.

TCR cDNA was synthesized by 5'RACE template switching, through which a universal primer site and unique molecular identifiers were introduced. Priming of cDNA synthesis was performed from both the TCR alpha and TCR beta constant segments. Two PCR steps were used to amplify libraries, with sample barcodes and sequencing adapters being added in the second step. Libraries were sequenced on Illumina HiSeq 2500 (2x100 bp) or NovaSeq (2x150 bp). As for the original processing: MIGEC handled demultiplexing of reads and collapsing into UMI consensus sequences, while MiXCR performed V(D)J alignment. Using edgeR on replicate PBMC samples, clonotypes were called vaccine-responding if FDR was below 0.01 and the log2 fold change was above 5 up to day 15. Each bulk clonotype received a CD4 or CD8 identity based on whether the sequenced CD4 or CD8 repertoire contained that clonotype at higher abundance. TCRdb reanalyzed the raw reads on its own, using fastp at Q25 for trimming and MiXCR for clone calling, and kept in-frame beta chains. Rows with one shared CDR3 protein collapse into an entry with the most common genes and DNA. TCRdb's processing, not the study's, gives the V and J calls here. The sample data list around 250,000 distinct CDR3 sequences, and around 7% of these were observed just once. Clones ranked in the top ten supply roughly 0.86% of the sample.

This clonotype was observed many times. Its specific antigen is unknown. No base qualities exist here, and no much larger clone lies one base off it. The cysteine opens and the phenylalanine closes a CDR3 of 11 amino acids. Just the 33-base CDR3 DNA is kept, in frame starting at base 1. The junction carries 9 bases between V and J, which are trimmed by 6 bases and 3 bases respectively. For CDR1 and CDR2, the germline V gene (reference sequence) lists DFQATT and SNEGSKA. This specimen's treatment or condition label, interpreted: live attenuated yellow fever vaccine strain. A standard Ficoll-Paque protocol was used to isolate PBMCs from peripheral blood. Dynabeads CD4 and CD8 positive selection kits were used to isolate the CD4 and CD8 T-cell fractions. TriZol was used to extract RNA from bulk PBMCs, from CD4 and CD8 fractions, and from dextramer-positive and dextramer-negative fractions.

This specimen consisted of CD4+ T cells sorted from PBMCs, obtained 15 days after the yellow fever booster vaccination. The chain links TRBV20-1 with TRBJ2-7; the D gene is unclear. This TCR was recovered from a man younger than 40 who received the YFV17D yellow fever vaccine. The DNA is TGCAGTGCGTACCGGAGCTACGAGCAGTACTTC. This translates into CSAYRSYEQYF.